These 29 T cell receptor beta chains share one sample of origin, sequenced in a study of glioma-infiltrating T cells after dendritic cell vaccination. The repertoire was sequenced with immunoSEQ multiplex PCR; TCRdb's copy has only in-frame clones and lacks some. The sample lists 30,000 to 40,000 clones, approximately 82% seen once, with 7.8% in the top ten. The material sequenced was blood, taken before dendritic cell vaccination. These receptors all stem from a human donor with glioblastoma.

Regarding this clone: One end of the junction is discordant with germline, which a read error may explain. V and J are TRBV7-7 and TRBJ2-7; perhaps TRBD2 as D (6 bases). CDR1 and CDR2 from the germline V gene are SSHAT and FNYEAQ (reference sequence). The CDR3 spans 14 residues. This CDR3 reads CASSPGVSSYEQYF. The CDR3 bases are TGTGCTAGCAGCCCGGGGGTCTCCTCCTACGAGCAGTACTTC.

This clone was observed a single time. The V call is TRBV28, the J call TRBJ1-2; 10 bases are a match to TRBD1. CDR1 MDHEN and CDR2 SYDVKM come from the germline V gene. V shed 3 bases, J shed 8 bases, and the junction held 9 bases outside the gene matches. The CDR3 extends over 15 amino acids. CDR3 in amino acids: CASSLTGGAVWGYTF. The CDR3 DNA sequence: TGTGCCAGCAGTTTGACAGGGGGCGCGGTATGGGGCTACACCTTC.

The rearrangement links TRBV2 to TRBJ2-5; 7 bases match TRBD2. The V and J ends lost 10 bases and 7 bases, in that order; junction bases with no gene match: 12. The length of the CDR3 is 13 residues. CDR1 is SNHLY, CDR2 FYNNEI, per germline. The CDR3 coding sequence is TGTGCCACCAGACTAGCAGCAAAAGGGACCCAGTACTTC. Its translation is CATRLAAKGTQYF.

This clone has more than one count but fewer than ten. The chain is built from TRBV5-4 and TRBJ2-5; 9 nucleotides agree with TRBD2. The CDR3 is 15 residues long. V trimming: 0 bases; J trimming: 2 bases; junction bases outside the gene matches: 2. CDR1 and CDR2 (germline): SGHNT, YYREEE (reference sequence). CDR3 sequence reads: CASSLGLAGQETQYF. CDR3 coding DNA: TGTGCCAGCAGCTTGGGTCTAGCGGGGCAAGAGACCCAGTACTTC.

The CDR3 here is CASSPGQGNYGYTF. In DNA, the CDR3 is TGCGCCAGCAGCCCCGGACAGGGAAACTATGGCTACACCTTC. The gene calls are TRBV5-1 and TRBJ1-2; the match to TRBD1 covers 8 bases. This CDR3 contains 14 residues. CDR1 is SGHRS, CDR2 YFSETQ, per germline. Germline trimming cut 4 bases from V and 2 bases from J; bases unmatched to any gene: 4.

The genes are TRBV6-5 and TRBJ2-3; unclear D gene. This CDR3 has 12 residues. Trimming cost V 4 bases and J 3 bases, with 5 bases left between them. CDR1 and CDR2 (germline): MNHEY, SVGAGI. CDR3 coding DNA: TGTGCCAGCAGTTCATCAACAGATACGCAGTATTTT. This gives the protein CASSSSTDTQYF.

CDR3 in amino acids: CASSLWGQGYTGELFF. CDR3 nucleotides: TGTGCCAGCAGCTTATGGGGACAGGGGTACACCGGGGAGCTGTTTTTT. The chain joins TRBV7-9 to TRBJ2-2, with 10 bases matching TRBD1. The ends lost 2 bases at V and 3 bases at J; junction bases unmatched: 3. CDR1 is SEHNR, CDR2 FQNEAQ, per germline (reference sequence). The length of the CDR3 is 16 residues.

This clone was recorded only once. The CDR3 loop is CASSFSGGAYNEQFF. Written as DNA, the CDR3 is TGTGCCAGCAGCTTTAGCGGGGGGGCCTACAATGAGCAGTTCTTC. This rearrangement joins TRBV9 to TRBJ2-1, with 11 bases lining up with TRBD2. This CDR3 has 15 residues. Germline V gives CDR1 SGDLS, CDR2 YYNGEE. Trimming took 4 bases from V and 2 from J; bases not matched to a gene: 2. Supplemented by reference TRBV9 and TRBJ2-1, the full variable domain reads DSGVTQTPKHLITATGQRVTLRCSPRSGDLSVYWYQQSLDQGLQFLIQYYNGEERAKGNILERFSAQQFPDLHSELNLSSLELGDSALYFCASSFSGGAYNEQFFGPGTRLTVL.

The chain carries TRBV28 and TRBJ1-1; no clear D gene. This CDR3 comprises 12 residues. V shed 3 bases and J shed 7 bases, with 9 bases lying between them. Germline-derived CDR1 and CDR2 are MDHEN and SYDVKM. CDR3 sequence: CASSLYGSEAFF. The CDR3 bases are TGTGCCAGCAGTTTGTACGGGAGTGAAGCTTTCTTT.

This clone was recorded a few times. This chain uses TRBV19 with TRBJ1-4; 7 positions match TRBD1. After removal of 5 bases from V and 13 bases from J, the junction contained 10 bases not matched to a gene. The CDR3 extends over 13 amino acids. Per the germline V gene, CDR1 is LNHDA and CDR2 is SQIVND (reference sequence). The CDR3 sequence: CASSATGEVGLFF. CDR3 nucleotides: TGTGCCAGTAGTGCAACAGGGGAGGTTGGACTGTTTTTT.

This rearrangement joins TRBV6-6 to TRBJ1-2; the match to TRBD1 covers 7 bases. J gave up 7 bases and V 5 bases, and 16 bases lay outside the gene matches. The CDR3 runs 16 residues. Germline CDR1 reads MNHNY; CDR2 reads SVGAGI (reference sequence). Here the CDR3 reads CASSLNRGGFSSGYTF. The CDR3 region has the DNA TGTGCCAGCAGTCTGAACAGGGGAGGCTTTTCCTCTGGCTACACCTTC.

V usage is TRBV28 and J usage is TRBJ2-7, with 10 bases aligning to TRBD1. This CDR3 has 15 residues. V lost 2 bases to trimming and J lost 2 bases; unmatched junction nucleotides: 3. From germline, CDR1 is MDHEN and CDR2 SYDVKM. CDR3 amino acids: CASSLLDRGPYEQYF. CDR3 bases: TGTGCCAGCAGTTTACTCGACAGGGGGCCCTACGAGCAGTACTTC.

V is TRBV30 and J is TRBJ2-3; D might be TRBD1 (6 bases). CDR1 GTSNPN and CDR2 SVGIG come from the germline V gene (reference sequence). V gave up 8 bases and J gave up 2 bases, with 20 bases separating them. The CDR3 is made up of 15 amino acids. The CDR3 sequence: CARNRGGGNTDTQYF. CDR3 sequence (DNA): TGTGCCCGAAACCGCGGTGGGGGCAACACAGATACGCAGTATTTT.

The genes are TRBV2 and TRBJ2-3, with TRBD2 matching over 10 bases. The CDR3 spans 16 residues. The germline V gene encodes CDR1 SNHLY and CDR2 FYNNEI. Trimming at V came to 2 bases and at J to 5 bases, leaving 7 bases not matched to a gene. CDR3 protein: CASSEPAGGRGDTQYF. The CDR3 DNA reads as TGTGCCAGCAGTGAACCAGCGGGGGGGCGGGGAGATACGCAGTATTTT.

The V call is TRBV5-1, the J call TRBJ2-3; 12 bases align to TRBD1. Germline values: CDR1 SGHRS, CDR2 YFSETQ. The CDR3 has 17 amino acids. Germline trimming cut 2 bases from V and 3 bases from J; bases unmatched to any gene: 7. The CDR3 sequence is CASSLRRGQGATDTQYF. DNA of the CDR3: TGCGCCAGCAGCTTAAGGAGGGGACAGGGGGCAACAGATACGCAGTATTTT.

The chain recombines TRBV6-5 with TRBJ1-1; no clear D gene. The CDR3 sequence is 16 residues long. The ends were cut back, 2 bases at V and 1 base at J, with 14 bases in the middle. The germline CDR1 and CDR2 sequences are MNHEY and SVGAGI. The CDR3 nucleotides are TGTGCCAGCAGTTACCACCCTTCGGGTTCGAACACTGAAGCTTTCTTT. It specifies CASSYHPSGSNTEAFF.

This clone came up a few times. V and J are TRBV6-1 and TRBJ2-7; D not certain. V lost 0 bases, J lost 6 bases, and 18 bases lay in between. CDR1 is MNHNS, CDR2 SASEGT, per germline. This CDR3 has 16 residues. The CDR3: CASSEASAQALREQYF. The DNA for the CDR3 is TGTGCCAGCAGTGAAGCTTCGGCCCAGGCCCTACGCGAGCAGTACTTC.

This rearrangement joins TRBV6-1 to TRBJ2-3; D is perhaps TRBD2 (7 bases). CDR1 and CDR2 (germline): MNHNS, SASEGT. V was shortened by 5 bases and J by 1 base, with 13 bases between the two germline ends. CDR3 length: 15 amino acids. CDR3 coding DNA: TGTGCCAGCAGTAGGCCGGGGGGCGGCACAGATACGCAGTATTTT. Translated: CASSRPGGGTDTQYF.

The chain employs TRBV7-2 and TRBJ2-5, with 9 bases that match TRBD2. The CDR3 runs to 17 residues. Germline lookup yields CDR1 SGHTA and CDR2 FQGNSA. The trim removed 1 base at V and 4 bases at J, leaving 10 bases unmatched. The CDR3 is CASSLGEWRGGTETQYF. DNA of the CDR3: TGTGCCAGCAGCTTAGGGGAGTGGCGGGGGGGGACAGAGACCCAGTACTTC.

This clone was seen more than once but under ten times. CDR3 bases: TGTGCCAGCAGCGCCCGGGACAGTACCTACGAGCAGTACTTC. This gives the protein CASSARDSTYEQYF. The chain uses TRBV9 and TRBJ2-7, with 7 bases identical to TRBD1. V shed 3 bases, J shed 2 bases, and the junction held 5 bases outside the gene matches. The germline V gene has CDR1 SGDLS and CDR2 YYNGEE. The length of the CDR3 is 14 residues.

V and J are TRBV10-3 and TRBJ2-1, with 11 bases that match TRBD1. Germline CDR1 reads ENHRY; CDR2 reads SYGVKD. The CDR3 has 16 amino acids. V dropped 0 bases and J dropped 5; count of bases not matched to a gene: 3. CDR3 loop: CAISESGQGANNEQFF. In DNA, the CDR3 is TGTGCCATCAGTGAGTCCGGACAGGGGGCGAACAATGAGCAGTTCTTC.

The chain carries TRBV6-6 and TRBJ2-3; a possible D gene is TRBD1 (5 bases). The germline V and J ends were trimmed by 2 bases and 2 bases, with 8 bases remaining between them. CDR1 and CDR2 (germline): MNHNY, SVGAGI (reference sequence). This CDR3 region has 14 residues. In DNA form, the CDR3 reads TGTGCCAGCAGTTACCAGGGTAACACAGATACGCAGTATTTT. Protein: CASSYQGNTDTQYF.

V is TRBV4-2 and J is TRBJ2-3; 7 bases align to TRBD2. Germline CDR1 and CDR2: LGHNA and YNFKEQ. The CDR3 length is 16 residues. V trimming: 0 bases; J trimming: 3 bases; junction bases outside the gene matches: 6. The CDR3: CASSQDLGGGTDTQYF. The CDR3, as DNA: TGTGCCAGCAGCCAAGATTTGGGGGGGGGAACAGATACGCAGTATTTT.

V and J are TRBV19 and TRBJ2-2, with 9 bases matching TRBD1. From germline, CDR1 is LNHDA and CDR2 SQIVND (reference sequence). The CDR3 has 16 amino acids. V lost 5 bases to trimming and J lost 3 bases; unmatched junction nucleotides: 7. This CDR3 reads CASSAYRGRDTGELFF. CDR3 nucleotides: TGTGCCAGTAGTGCCTACAGGGGGCGCGACACCGGGGAGCTGTTTTTT.

The chain recombines TRBV6-6 with TRBJ1-2; 8 bases agree with TRBD1. V dropped 7 bases and J dropped 7; count of bases not matched to a gene: 14. Germline values: CDR1 MNHNY, CDR2 SVGAGI (reference sequence). The CDR3 is 15 residues long. CDR3 sequence reads: CASNLSRDRLSGYTF. In DNA, the CDR3 is TGTGCCAGCAATCTCAGCCGGGACAGGTTAAGTGGCTACACCTTC.

This chain joins TRBV7-9 and TRBJ2-3, with D maybe TRBD1 (8 bases). CDR3 length: 16 residues. Trimming cost V 5 bases and J 4 bases, with 19 bases left between them. Per the germline V gene, CDR1 is SEHNR and CDR2 is FQNEAQ (reference sequence). The CDR3 DNA reads as TGTGCCAGCAGCCACTACGGACAGGGAGGGGCAGATACGCAGTATTTT. The encoded protein is CASSHYGQGGADTQYF.

The chain carries TRBV6-1 and TRBJ2-3; a possible D gene is TRBD2 (6 bases). Trimming stripped 7 bases from V and 0 bases from J, with 14 bases between. CDR3 size: 15 residues. The germline CDR1 and CDR2 sequences are MNHNS and SASEGT. The CDR3 reads CASKDRGTSTDTQYF. The CDR3 DNA sequence: TGTGCCAGCAAGGATCGGGGGACTAGCACAGATACGCAGTATTTT.

This chain uses TRBV6-5 with TRBJ2-1, with TRBD2 identical over 10 bases. In germline, CDR1 is MNHEY, CDR2 SVGAGI. The CDR3 sequence is 16 residues long. Trimming took 2 bases from V and 6 from J; bases not matched to a gene: 7. The CDR3 DNA reads as TGTGCCAGCAGTTACCTCCCTAGCGGGGGATCCAATGAGCAGTTCTTC. This translates into CASSYLPSGGSNEQFF.

This clone was picked up a small number of times. This sequence joins TRBV10-3 and TRBJ2-5; perhaps TRBD2 as D (5 bases). CDR3 length equals 12 residues. Trimming shortened V by 4 bases and J by 11 bases, and 14 bases separated the two germline ends. CDR1 is ENHRY and CDR2 is SYGVKD in the germline V gene. The CDR3 here is CAISAIREEQYF. CDR3 nucleotide sequence: TGTGCCATCAGTGCAATTCGGGAAGAGCAGTACTTC.